This is a list of T cell receptor beta chains from one sample in a study of T cell responses to AZD1222 COVID-19 vaccine. TCRdb's table, derived via immunoSEQ multiplex PCR, lists solely in-frame clones and lacks some. The table has approximately 140,000 clones, more than 80% seen once; the top ten hold 0.91%. Sequenced material: peripheral blood, taken on day 0 of MenACWY control vaccination. Source of these receptors: an adult in good health. CDR3s include the opening cysteine and the closing phenylalanine or tryptophan. A D gene is named only where the DNA matches it firmly. The size entry is marked missing in some rows and otherwise reads once, few, many or a size class.

CDR3 | DNA | D | J | size | V
CASSGSGAYNSPLHF | TGTGCCAGCAGCGGGTCTGGAGCCTATAATTCACCCCTCCACTTT | - | TRBJ1-6 | - | TRBV9
CASSTTIGTQYF | TGTGCCAGCTCTACTACAATTGGGACCCAGTACTTC | - | TRBJ2-5 | - | TRBV18
CASSPRQVSNQPQHF | TGTGCCAGTAGTCCGCGACAGGTTAGCAATCAGCCCCAGCATTTT | - | TRBJ1-5 | - | TRBV19
CASSPAGRTYEQYF | TGTGCCAGCAGCCCGGCGGGCAGGACCTACGAGCAGTACTTC | - | TRBJ2-7 | - | TRBV5-8
CASESLPYEQYF | TGTGCTAGCGAGTCACTTCCCTACGAGCAGTACTTC | - | TRBJ2-7 | - | TRBV28
CASSLEGRKSEAFF | TGCGCCAGCAGCCTGGAGGGCAGAAAGTCTGAAGCTTTCTTT | - | TRBJ1-1 | - | TRBV5-1
CASSPGDSTDTQYF | TGCGCCAGCAGCCCAGGGGACAGCACAGATACGCAGTATTTT | - | TRBJ2-3 | - | TRBV5-1
CATSSMTGREQFF | TGTGCCACCAGCAGCATGACAGGGCGTGAGCAGTTCTTC | TRBD1 | TRBJ2-1 | - | TRBV15
CASRIGTGESYEQYF | TGTGCCAGCAGGATAGGGACAGGGGAATCCTACGAGCAGTACTTC | TRBD1 | TRBJ2-7 | - | TRBV28
CSVVEQNNQPQHF | TGCAGCGTTGTGGAACAGAATAATCAGCCCCAGCATTTT | - | TRBJ1-5 | - | TRBV29-1
CASSVGQGRLSEQFF | TGTGCCAGCAGCGTAGGACAGGGGAGATTGAGCGAGCAGTTCTTC | TRBD1 | TRBJ2-1 | once | TRBV9
CASKTGNEKLFF | TGTGCCAGCAAAACAGGGAATGAAAAACTGTTTTTT | - | TRBJ1-4 | - | TRBV6-5
CAISESVTGVDGYTF | TGTGCCATCAGTGAGTCCGTGACAGGGGTAGATGGCTACACCTTC | TRBD1 | TRBJ1-2 | - | TRBV10-3
CASSFDTNSMYEQYF | TGTGCCAGCAGCTTCGACACCAATTCCATGTACGAGCAGTACTTC | - | TRBJ2-7 | - | TRBV7-6
CASTWGPGGNTIYF | TGTGCCAGCACCTGGGGGCCGGGGGGAAACACCATATATTTT | - | TRBJ1-3 | - | TRBV9
CASSPRATRYGYTF | TGTGCCAGTAGCCCCCGGGCGACTAGGTATGGCTACACCTTC | - | TRBJ1-2 | - | TRBV19
CASSSYEEDTEAFF | TGTGCCAGCAGCTCCTACGAAGAGGACACTGAAGCTTTCTTT | - | TRBJ1-1 | - | TRBV5-8
CASSDRVYGYTF | TGTGCCAGCAGTGACAGGGTTTATGGCTACACCTTC | - | TRBJ1-2 | - | TRBV2
CATSDLWNGYTF | TGTGCCACCAGTGATTTGTGGAATGGCTACACCTTC | - | TRBJ1-2 | - | TRBV24-1
CASGSSRLAGGLRRYNEQFF | TGTGCTAGTGGTTCGTCACGACTAGCGGGGGGCCTCAGGCGTTACAATGAGCAGTTCTTC | TRBD2 | TRBJ2-1 | - | TRBV12-5
CASSLAGTTVSYGYTF | TGTGCCAGCAGCTTAGCCGGAACGACAGTATCCTATGGCTACACCTTC | - | TRBJ1-2 | - | TRBV7-9
CASSLLDGREAFF | TGTGCCAGCAGTTTACTCGACGGTCGTGAAGCTTTCTTT | - | TRBJ1-1 | - | TRBV28
CATIEGQGNPEAFF | TGCGCCACCATCGAGGGACAGGGTAACCCTGAAGCTTTCTTT | TRBD1 | TRBJ1-1 | - | TRBV10-1
CATLQWTGELFF | TGTGCCACTTTACAGTGGACCGGGGAGCTGTTTTTT | - | TRBJ2-2 | few | TRBV28
CASSLIQAEYQEAQYF | TGTGCCAGCAGCTTGATCCAGGCCGAGTACCAAGAGGCCCAGTACTTC | - | TRBJ2-5 | - | TRBV7-9